This section outlines one TCR beta chain sequence together with its context. Its antigen is undetermined. The data stem from a study of T cells after yellow fever vaccination. Study findings and constraints: A small share of clonotypes appeared in both CD4 and CD8 compartments. The study found a weaker secondary response that peaked faster, day 5 versus 15. After the booster, 96% of CD4 and more than 75% of CD8 primary-response clones were re-detected.

Universal primer sites and UMIs were introduced during 5'RACE template-switching synthesis of TCR cDNA. MiXCR was run by TCRdb on the 5' RACE reads, yielding one entry per CDR3 protein. The data show under 250,000 distinct CDR3 sequences, with about 7.1% seen just once and roughly 0.9% held by the top ten. The CDR3 totals 14 residues. CDR1 DFQATT and CDR2 SNEGSKA come from the germline V gene (reference sequence). V was clipped by 6 bases and J by 7 bases; unmatched bases: 9. This TCR derives from a man aged 25-45 years who received the YFV17D yellow fever vaccine. Here the sequenced sample was CD4+ T cells sorted from PBMCs, taken 15 days after the yellow fever booster vaccination. V usage is TRBV20-1 and J usage is TRBJ2-1; 10 bases map to TRBD1. The CDR3 bases are TGCAGTGCCCCCCCGGGACAGGGGTTAAATGAGCAGTTCTTC. It encodes CSAPPGQGLNEQFF.